These T cell receptor beta chains were read from a single sample in a study of cytomegalovirus exposure and HLA in healthy donors. Using immunoSEQ multiplex PCR, the repertoire was profiled, and TCRdb retains in-frame clones only, with some absent. The sample lists more than 140,000 clones, roughly 74% occurring once. The sequencing sample was made of PBMCs. The source of these receptors is a man in his forties in good health and CMV-seronegative. CDR3s include the opening cysteine and the closing phenylalanine or tryptophan. The D gene is left open where the match is weak. Not every row has a clone size; where given, it reads once, few, many or a size class.

size	D	V	J	CDR3	DNA
.	.	TRBV4-1	TRBJ1-2	CASSHHRGGGYTF	TGCGCCAGCAGCCATCACCGAGGGGGTGGCTACACCTTC
.	TRBD1	TRBV7-9	TRBJ1-4	CASSIGGVNEKLFF	TGTGCCAGCAGCATAGGGGGCGTTAATGAAAAACTGTTTTTT
few	.	TRBV21-1	TRBJ1-6	CASPPHTRQSSYNSPLHF	TGTGCCAGCCCCCCCCATACGAGGCAGAGCTCCTATAATTCACCCCTCCACTTT
.	.	TRBV6-6	TRBJ1-1	CASSDKVEAFF	TGTGCCAGCAGCGACAAGGTTGAAGCTTTCTTT
.	TRBD1	TRBV7-8	TRBJ1-2	CASSWRGQGAKGYTF	TGTGCCAGCAGCTGGAGAGGCCAGGGGGCTAAGGGCTACACCTTC
once	.	TRBV30	TRBJ1-3	CAWSVAGFPGNTIYF	TGTGCCTGGAGTGTAGCAGGGTTCCCTGGAAACACCATATATTTT
.	.	TRBV28	TRBJ2-7	CASSLRGPYEQYF	TGTGCCAGCAGTTTACGGGGTCCCTACGAGCAGTACTTC
once	.	TRBV9	TRBJ1-4	CASSVSGSTEKLFF	TGTGCCAGCAGCGTCTCGGGGTCTACTGAAAAACTGTTTTTT
.	.	TRBV30	TRBJ2-1	CAWSGDRGSWQFF	TGTGCCTGGAGTGGTGATAGGGGGTCTTGGCAGTTCTTC
few	TRBD2	TRBV4-2	TRBJ2-7	CASSQDTAGGLEQYF	TGTGCCAGCAGCCAAGACACGGCGGGGGGCCTCGAGCAGTACTTC
.	.	TRBV13	TRBJ2-1	CASSLGTRVLNEQFF	TGTGCCAGCAGCTTAGGGACTAGGGTCTTGAATGAGCAGTTCTTC
.	.	TRBV9	TRBJ2-5	CASSQRGPQETQYF	TGTGCCAGCAGCCAAAGGGGCCCACAAGAGACCCAGTACTTC
.	TRBD2	TRBV5-4	TRBJ2-5	CASSLRLAGSALGETQYF	TGTGCCAGCAGCTTGAGACTAGCGGGGTCCGCTTTGGGAGAGACCCAGTACTTC
once	.	TRBV21-1	TRBJ1-6	CASSKGPVGSYNSPLHF	TGTGCCAGCAGCAAGGGGCCTGTGGGCTCCTATAATTCACCCCTCCACTTT
.	TRBD1	TRBV29-1	TRBJ1-1	CSVVKTGGTEAFF	TGCAGCGTTGTTAAGACAGGGGGGACTGAAGCTTTCTTT
.	TRBD2	TRBV27	TRBJ2-5	CASSSYIAGVWETQYF	TGTGCCAGCAGTTCCTACATAGCGGGGGTGTGGGAGACCCAGTACTTC
.	TRBD1	TRBV5-6	TRBJ2-7	CASSFGTGLHEQYF	TGTGCCAGCAGCTTCGGGACAGGATTACACGAGCAGTACTTC
.	.	TRBV12-5	TRBJ1-5	CASGPSRGEYSNQPQHF	TGTGCTAGTGGTCCGTCACGGGGGGAGTATAGCAATCAGCCCCAGCATTTT
.	TRBD1	TRBV15	TRBJ2-7	CATSRGTGETYEQYF	TGTGCCACCAGCAGGGGGACAGGGGAGACCTACGAGCAGTACTTC
.	TRBD1	TRBV10-1	TRBJ1-1	CASSPGTGSTTEAFF	TGCGCCAGCAGTCCCGGGACAGGGAGTACCACTGAAGCTTTCTTT
.	.	TRBV5-1	TRBJ1-1	CASSLEEGLNTEAFF	TGCGCCAGCAGCTTGGAGGAGGGGTTGAACACTGAAGCTTTCTTT
.	.	TRBV13	TRBJ2-3	CASSLGGLRRGTDTQYF	TGTGCCAGCAGCTTAGGAGGACTCCGTCGGGGCACAGATACGCAGTATTTT
.	.	TRBV4-1	TRBJ2-3	CASSPKTRPREDTQYF	TGCGCCAGCAGCCCCAAGACTCGTCCGAGGGAGGATACGCAGTATTTT